The rows below give T cell receptor beta chains drawn from one sample of a study of T cell responses to AZD1222 COVID-19 vaccine. TCRdb keeps only in-frame clones here, not all; method: immunoSEQ multiplex PCR. The profile shows 150,000 to 200,000 clones, around 93% of them singletons. Source: peripheral blood, taken on day 0 of AZD1222 vaccination. All receptors derive from an adult in good health. Each CDR3 is given with its conserved first and last residue. D genes are given only for firm matches. Clone size is stated in some rows and not others, as once, few, many or a class when expanded.

clone size | D gene | J gene | V gene | CDR3 protein | CDR3 DNA
NA | NA | TRBJ1-3 | TRBV5-5 | CASSLGSSRFSGNTIYF | TGTGCCAGCAGCTTGGGATCCAGTAGGTTCTCTGGAAACACCATATATTTT
NA | NA | TRBJ2-7 | TRBV7-9 | CASSFGGEQYF | TGTGCCAGCAGCTTTGGTGGCGAGCAGTACTTC
NA | NA | TRBJ2-2 | TRBV28 | CASKDTGQAGELFF | TGTGCCAGCAAGGATACGGGGCAGGCCGGGGAGCTGTTTTTT
NA | NA | TRBJ2-1 | TRBV28 | CATLGLANYNEQFF | TGTGCCACTCTGGGGCTAGCGAACTACAATGAGCAGTTCTTC
NA | TRBD2 | TRBJ2-1 | TRBV19 | CASRETSGRMGQFF | TGTGCCAGTCGCGAGACTAGCGGGAGAATGGGGCAGTTCTTC
NA | TRBD1 | TRBJ1-5 | TRBV28 | CASRGDRSSPGQPQHF | TGTGCCAGCAGGGGGGACAGAAGCTCCCCAGGTCAGCCCCAGCATTTT
once | TRBD1 | TRBJ2-7 | TRBV19 | CASSRDRRYEQYF | TGTGCCAGTAGTAGGGACAGGAGGTACGAGCAGTACTTC
NA | TRBD1 | TRBJ2-7 | TRBV6-5 | CASSYSMGQSYEQYF | TGTGCCAGCAGTTACTCGATGGGACAGTCCTACGAGCAGTACTTC
NA | NA | TRBJ2-1 | TRBV27 | CASGFTGDYNEQFF | TGTGCCAGCGGATTTACCGGAGATTACAATGAGCAGTTCTTC
NA | TRBD1 | TRBJ2-7 | TRBV2 | CASSGGTGSF | TGTGCCAGCAGTGGTGGGACAGGTTCTTTC
NA | NA | TRBJ1-1 | TRBV6-6 | CASSYSGAEAFF | TGTGCCAGCAGTTACTCAGGGGCTGAAGCTTTCTTT
NA | TRBD1 | TRBJ2-1 | TRBV11-2 | CASSTGQGRNEQFF | TGTGCCAGCAGCACTGGACAGGGTCGGAATGAGCAGTTCTTC
NA | NA | TRBJ2-3 | TRBV9 | CASRQTGTDTQYF | TGTGCCAGCAGGCAGACAGGCACAGATACGCAGTATTTT
NA | TRBD1 | TRBJ1-1 | TRBV25-1 | CASSGTGTTEAFF | TGTGCCAGCAGTGGGACAGGGACCACTGAAGCTTTCTTT
NA | TRBD1 | TRBJ2-5 | TRBV5-8 | CASSQGQGPGWQTQYF | TGTGCCAGCAGCCAAGGACAGGGGCCCGGTTGGCAGACCCAGTACTTC
NA | NA | TRBJ1-4 | TRBV27 | CASSFKGGGKLFF | TGTGCCAGCAGTTTTAAAGGAGGAGGCAAACTGTTTTTT
NA | NA | TRBJ2-6 | TRBV7-9 | CASSLADVASGANVLTF | TGTGCCAGCAGCTTAGCGGACGTGGCCTCTGGGGCCAACGTCCTGACTTTC
NA | NA | TRBJ1-1 | TRBV28 | CASSNNMNTEAFF | TGTGCCAGCAGCAATAACATGAACACTGAAGCTTTCTTT
few | TRBD1 | TRBJ2-2 | TRBV5-4 | CASSTPGQGNTGELFF | TGTGCCAGCAGCACGCCGGGACAGGGAAACACCGGGGAGCTGTTTTTT
NA | NA | TRBJ2-7 | TRBV28 | CASTLGAVNTYEQYF | TGTGCCAGCACCCTAGGGGCAGTTAATACCTACGAGCAGTACTTC
NA | TRBD1 | TRBJ2-6 | TRBV24-1 | CATSDPGQGAGANVLTF | TGTGCCACCAGTGACCCTGGACAGGGCGCAGGGGCCAACGTCCTGACTTTC
NA | TRBD1 | TRBJ1-2 | TRBV25-1 | CASSEKSRGSKGYTF | TGTGCCAGCAGTGAGAAAAGCAGGGGGTCGAAGGGCTACACCTTC
NA | NA | TRBJ2-1 | TRBV9 | CASSVASVSYNEQFF | TGTGCCAGCAGCGTAGCCAGCGTCTCCTACAATGAGCAGTTCTTC
NA | NA | TRBJ2-6 | TRBV5-1 | CASSLAPRRGQGSSGANVLTF | TGCGCCAGCAGCTTGGCCCCCCGACGCGGGCAGGGAAGCTCTGGGGCCAACGTCCTGACTTTC
NA | NA | TRBJ2-5 | TRBV25-1 | CASSVRQETQYF | TGTGCCAGCAGTGTACGGCAAGAGACCCAGTACTTC
NA | TRBD2 | TRBJ2-1 | TRBV5-4 | CASSLGPSGYYNEQFF | TGTGCCAGCAGCTTGGGGCCTAGCGGTTATTACAATGAGCAGTTCTTC
NA | NA | TRBJ1-6 | TRBV28 | CASLTSGVNSPLHF | TGTGCCAGCCTGACGTCAGGGGTGAATTCACCCCTCCACTTT
NA | NA | TRBJ1-1 | TRBV6-1 | CASRETYRTMNTEAFF | TGTGCCAGCAGAGAAACCTACAGAACTATGAACACTGAAGCTTTCTTT
NA | TRBD1 | TRBJ1-5 | TRBV28 | CASSAGTAYQPQHF | TGTGCCAGCAGTGCCGGGACAGCATATCAGCCCCAGCATTTT